This T cell receptor (beta chain) was profiled in a study of cytomegalovirus exposure and HLA in healthy donors. Notes on the study in general: DRB1 showed the most TCR associations and HLA-C the fewest in a later analysis, as rates varied by HLA locus. Cytomegalovirus association was assigned to 170 or so TCR beta chains. Cytomegalovirus status was reportedly diagnosed by the classifier with high specificity and sensitivity.

In the case of this clone: The antigen is undetermined.

This CDR3 has 14 amino acids. Per germline, CDR1 MRHNA and CDR2 SNTAGT. Trimming cost V 7 bases and J 5 bases, with 17 bases left between them. Primers: 60 Vbeta forward and 13 Jbeta reverse. The data were produced by immunoSEQ multiplex PCR, yet TCRdb's version contains in-frame clones alone and is incomplete. The data show approximately 270,000 clones, with roughly 80% seen just once and over 0.3% held by the top ten. The receptor's source is a girl between 2 and 10 years old in good health and CMV-seronegative. This sequence joins TRBV6-4 and TRBJ1-2, with a possible D match to TRBD1 (6 bases). Source material: PBMCs. The CDR3 coding sequence is TGTGCCAGCACCCGGCAGGGGATCAGGTATGGCTACACCTTC. Amino acids: CASTRQGIRYGYTF.